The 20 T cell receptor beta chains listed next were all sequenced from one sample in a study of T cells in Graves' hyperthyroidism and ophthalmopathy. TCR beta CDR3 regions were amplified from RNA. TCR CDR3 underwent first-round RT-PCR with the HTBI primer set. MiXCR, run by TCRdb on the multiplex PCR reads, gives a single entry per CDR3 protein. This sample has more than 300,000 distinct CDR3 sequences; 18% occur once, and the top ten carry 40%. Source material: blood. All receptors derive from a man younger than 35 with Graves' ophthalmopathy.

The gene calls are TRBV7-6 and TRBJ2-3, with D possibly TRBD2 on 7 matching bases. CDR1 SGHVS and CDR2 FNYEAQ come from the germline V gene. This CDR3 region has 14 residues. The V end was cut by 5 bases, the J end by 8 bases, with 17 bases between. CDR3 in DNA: TGTGCCAGCAGCCTCGGTAACGGGGGGCGTACGCAGTATTTT. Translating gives CASSLGNGGRTQYF.

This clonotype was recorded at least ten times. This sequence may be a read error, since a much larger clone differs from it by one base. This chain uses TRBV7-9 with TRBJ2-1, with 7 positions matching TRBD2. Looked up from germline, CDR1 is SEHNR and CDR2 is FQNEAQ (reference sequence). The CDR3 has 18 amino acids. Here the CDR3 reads CASSLEIRLGGVYDEQFF. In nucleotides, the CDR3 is TGTGCCAGCAGCTTAGAGATCCGCCTGGGAGGGGTCTACGATGAGCAGTTCTTC.

The CDR3 sequence is CATRLSGNTIYF. CDR3 coding DNA: TGTGCCACCAGGCTTTCTGGAAACACCATATATTTT. The chain recombines TRBV15 with TRBJ1-3; D unclear. CDR1 and CDR2 (germline): LNHNV, YYDKDF (reference sequence). Trimming removed 6 bases at V and 1 base at J, with 4 bases between. CDR3 size: 12 residues. Drawing the rest from reference TRBV15 and TRBJ1-3, the complete variable domain is DAMVIQNPRYQVTQFGKPVTLSCSQTLNHNVMYWYQQKSSQAPKLLFHYYDKDFNNEADTPDNFQSRRPNTSFCFLDIRSPGLGDTAMYLCATRLSGNTIYFGEGSWLTVV.

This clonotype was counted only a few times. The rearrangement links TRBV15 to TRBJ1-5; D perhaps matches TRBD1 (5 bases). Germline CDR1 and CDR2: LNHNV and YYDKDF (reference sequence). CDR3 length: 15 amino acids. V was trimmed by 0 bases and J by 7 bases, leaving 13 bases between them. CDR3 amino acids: CATSRDLGVSQPQHF. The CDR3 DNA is TGTGCCACCAGCAGAGATTTGGGGGTTAGCCAGCCCCAGCATTTT.

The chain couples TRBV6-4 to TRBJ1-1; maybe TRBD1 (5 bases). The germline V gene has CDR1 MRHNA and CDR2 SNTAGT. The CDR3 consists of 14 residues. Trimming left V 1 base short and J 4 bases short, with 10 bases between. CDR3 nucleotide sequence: TGTGCCAGCAGTGACTGGGGCTCGGGCACTGAAGCTTTCTTT. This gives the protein CASSDWGSGTEAFF.

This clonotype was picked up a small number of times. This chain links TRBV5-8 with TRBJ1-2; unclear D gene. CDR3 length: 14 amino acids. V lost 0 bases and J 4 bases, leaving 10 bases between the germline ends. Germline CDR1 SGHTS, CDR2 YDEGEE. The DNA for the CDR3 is TGTGCCAGCAGCTTGGGGAGCCCCACCTATGGCTACACCTTC. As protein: CASSLGSPTYGYTF.

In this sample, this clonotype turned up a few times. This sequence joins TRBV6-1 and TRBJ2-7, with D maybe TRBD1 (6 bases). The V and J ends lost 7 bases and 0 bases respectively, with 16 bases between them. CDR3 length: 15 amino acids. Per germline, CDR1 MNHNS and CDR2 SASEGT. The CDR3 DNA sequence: TGTGCCAGCACGGGCTACAGGGATCTCTCCTACGAGCAGTACTTC. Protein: CASTGYRDLSYEQYF.

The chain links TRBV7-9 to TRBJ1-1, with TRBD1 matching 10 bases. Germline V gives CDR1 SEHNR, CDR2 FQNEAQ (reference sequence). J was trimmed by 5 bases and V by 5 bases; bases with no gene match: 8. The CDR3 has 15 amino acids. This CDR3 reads CASSPRDRGDTEAFF. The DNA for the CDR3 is TGTGCCAGCAGCCCAAGGGACAGGGGTGATACTGAAGCTTTCTTT.

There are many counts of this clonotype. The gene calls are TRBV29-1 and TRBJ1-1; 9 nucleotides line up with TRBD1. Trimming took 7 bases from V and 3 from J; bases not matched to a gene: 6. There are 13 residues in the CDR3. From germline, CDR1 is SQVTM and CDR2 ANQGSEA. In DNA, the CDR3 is TGCAGCGGGGACAGGGTCATCTACACTGAAGCTTTCTTT. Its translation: CSGDRVIYTEAFF.

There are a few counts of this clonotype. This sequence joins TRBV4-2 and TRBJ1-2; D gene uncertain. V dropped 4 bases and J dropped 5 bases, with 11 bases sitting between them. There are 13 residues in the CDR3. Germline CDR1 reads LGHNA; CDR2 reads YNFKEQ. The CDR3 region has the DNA TGTGCCAGCAGCCCAAACGAAGCATATGGCTACACCTTC. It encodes CASSPNEAYGYTF.

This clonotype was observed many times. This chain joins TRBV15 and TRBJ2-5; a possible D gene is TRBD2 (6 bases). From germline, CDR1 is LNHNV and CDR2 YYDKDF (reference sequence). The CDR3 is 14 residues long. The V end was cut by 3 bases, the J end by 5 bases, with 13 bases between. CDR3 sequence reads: CATSSRGETETQYF. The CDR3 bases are TGTGCCACCAGCAGTCGCGGGGAAACGGAGACCCAGTACTTC.

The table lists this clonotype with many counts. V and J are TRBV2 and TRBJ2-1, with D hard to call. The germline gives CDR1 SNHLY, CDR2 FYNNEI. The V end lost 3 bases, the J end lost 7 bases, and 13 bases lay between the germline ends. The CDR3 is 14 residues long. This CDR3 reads CASSDSRSDNEQFF. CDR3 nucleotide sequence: TGTGCCAGCAGTGATTCACGGTCAGATAATGAGCAGTTCTTC.

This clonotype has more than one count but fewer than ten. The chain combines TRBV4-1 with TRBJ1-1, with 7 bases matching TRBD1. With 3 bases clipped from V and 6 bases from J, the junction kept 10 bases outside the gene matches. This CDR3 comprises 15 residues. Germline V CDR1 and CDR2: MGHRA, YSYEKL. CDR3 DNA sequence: TGCGCCAGCAGCCATGACCCACAGGGGTACCCTGAAGCTTTCTTT. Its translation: CASSHDPQGYPEAFF.

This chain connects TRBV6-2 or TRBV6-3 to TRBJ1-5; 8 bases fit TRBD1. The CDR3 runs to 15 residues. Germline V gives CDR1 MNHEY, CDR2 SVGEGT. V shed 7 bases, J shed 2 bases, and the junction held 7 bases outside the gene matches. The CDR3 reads CASILGQGGNQPQHF. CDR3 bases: TGTGCCAGCATTCTAGGACAGGGCGGCAATCAGCCCCAGCATTTT.

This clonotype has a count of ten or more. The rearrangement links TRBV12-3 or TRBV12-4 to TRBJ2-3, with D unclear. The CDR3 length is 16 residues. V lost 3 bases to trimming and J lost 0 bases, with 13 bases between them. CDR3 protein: CASSFIPYPSTDTQYF. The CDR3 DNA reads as TGTGCCAGCAGTTTTATTCCGTACCCTAGCACAGATACGCAGTATTTT.

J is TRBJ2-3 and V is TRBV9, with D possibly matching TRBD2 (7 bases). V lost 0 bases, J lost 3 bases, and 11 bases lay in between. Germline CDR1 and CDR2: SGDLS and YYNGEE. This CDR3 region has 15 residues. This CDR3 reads CASSVGGGLTDTQYF. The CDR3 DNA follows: TGTGCCAGCAGCGTAGGGGGGGGGCTAACAGATACGCAGTATTTT. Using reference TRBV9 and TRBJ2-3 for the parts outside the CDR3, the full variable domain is DSGVTQTPKHLITATGQRVTLRCSPRSGDLSVYWYQQSLDQGLQFLIQYYNGEERAKGNILERFSAQQFPDLHSELNLSSLELGDSALYFCASSVGGGLTDTQYFGPGTRLTVL.

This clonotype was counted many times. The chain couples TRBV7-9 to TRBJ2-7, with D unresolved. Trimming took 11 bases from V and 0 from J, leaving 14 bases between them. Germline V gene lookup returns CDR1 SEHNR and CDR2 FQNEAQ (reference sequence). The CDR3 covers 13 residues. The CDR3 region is CASNSWGSYEQYF. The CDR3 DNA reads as TGTGCCTCCAACTCGTGGGGCTCCTACGAGCAGTACTTC.

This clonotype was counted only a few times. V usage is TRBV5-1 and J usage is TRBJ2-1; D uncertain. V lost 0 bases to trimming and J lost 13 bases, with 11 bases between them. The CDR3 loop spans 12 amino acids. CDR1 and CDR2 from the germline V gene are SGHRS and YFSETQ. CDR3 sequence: CASSLAPRLQFF. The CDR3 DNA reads TGCGCCAGCAGCTTGGCCCCGAGACTCCAGTTCTTC.

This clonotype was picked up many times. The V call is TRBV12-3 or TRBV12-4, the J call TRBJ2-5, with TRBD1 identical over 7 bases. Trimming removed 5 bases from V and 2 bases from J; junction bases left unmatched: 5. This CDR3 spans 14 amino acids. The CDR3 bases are TGTGCCAGCAGTCGCACAGGGGTACAAGAGACCCAGTACTTC. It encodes CASSRTGVQETQYF.

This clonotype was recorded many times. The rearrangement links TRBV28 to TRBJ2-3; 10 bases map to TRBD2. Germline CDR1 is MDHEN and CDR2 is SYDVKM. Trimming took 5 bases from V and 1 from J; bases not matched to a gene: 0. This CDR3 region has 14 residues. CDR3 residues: CASSGLAGTDTQYF. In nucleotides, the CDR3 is TGTGCCAGCAGTGGACTAGCGGGCACAGATACGCAGTATTTT.